This T cell receptor (beta chain) was retrieved from a study of T cells after yellow fever vaccination (dated by TCRdb to the late 2010s). Background on the whole study: The SMART-Seq v4 Ultra Low Input RNA kit was used to prepare libraries from fractions with low cell numbers. To follow T-cell clones before and after primary and booster YFV17D yellow fever vaccination, bulk TCR alpha and beta repertoires were sequenced over time. Two healthy male donors, one aged 18 to 30 and one aged 30 to 40 years, were included in the cohort. Blood was collected at multiple timepoints before and after primary and secondary immunization, and bulk PBMC replicates and cell subsets were isolated. General study outcomes and caveats: Computational filtering was needed because FACS-sorted repertoires could contain abundant contaminating clonotypes from the bulk population. The secondary T-cell response was weaker than the primary response but faster, peaking on day 5 instead of day 15. Only a couple of donors were included in the study, so the extent to which the findings can be generalized is limited. A small share of clonotypes occurred in both CD4 and CD8 compartments, likely arising from convergent recombination. Most clones expanded after primary vaccination (roughly 96% of CD4 and 88% of CD8) were re-detected after the booster, suggesting that broad memory maintenance occurred.

Including cysteine and phenylalanine, the CDR3 has 14 amino acids. Only the CDR3 DNA is retained, 42 bases long and in frame from the first base. Trimming removed 5 bases from V and 9 bases from J; the gene matches leave 9 bases unexplained. With respect to this clonotype: Its target antigen remains unknown. Base qualities are not provided; no much larger clone lies one nucleotide away.

Reading the label with the study, this specimen's treatment or condition is: live attenuated yellow fever vaccine strain. At each blood-draw timepoint, two biological replicates of bulk PBMCs were collected. PBMCs were isolated from peripheral blood using a standard Ficoll-Paque protocol. RNA was extracted with TriZol from bulk PBMCs, CD4 and CD8 fractions, and dextramer-positive and dextramer-negative fractions. Sequencing took place on an Illumina NovaSeq 6000. TCR cDNA was synthesized by 5'RACE template switching, which introduced a universal primer site and unique molecular identifiers. cDNA synthesis was primed from both the TCR alpha and TCR beta constant segments. Libraries were amplified in two PCR steps, with sample barcodes and sequencing adapters added in the second step. Sequencing of libraries was done on Illumina HiSeq 2500 (2x100 bp) or NovaSeq (2x150 bp). From the authors' description of their analysis: Demultiplexing of reads and collapsing into UMI consensus sequences were performed with MIGEC, and V(D)J alignment was carried out with MiXCR. Vaccine-responding clonotypes were defined with edgeR using replicate PBMC samples, requiring FDR below 0.01 and a log2 fold change above 5 up to day 15. Each bulk clonotype was labeled CD4 or CD8 based on which sequenced repertoire, CD4 or CD8, contained the clonotype at higher abundance. TCRdb itself trimmed the public reads at Q25 with fastp, ran MiXCR and retained productive beta chains. Entries are consolidated by CDR3 protein sequence, retaining the most common genes and DNA. What appears here as the V and J calls and clone size reflects TCRdb's work, not the paper's. In this sample the table shows hundreds of thousands of distinct CDR3 sequences, less than 4.5% of which occur a single time. The top ten clones comprise roughly a quarter of the sample.

The specimen comprised PBMCs, sampled on the day of the yellow fever booster vaccination. This receptor was identified in a man aged 18 to 30 who received the YFV17D yellow fever vaccine. The sequence joins TRBV12-3 or TRBV12-4 to TRBJ1-5; a stretch of 8 junction bases matches TRBD1. The base sequence is TGTGCCAGCAGTGCCGGACAGGGCCATGGGCCCCAGCATTTT. Its product reads: CASSAGQGHGPQHF.